A single sample gave rise to the 8 T cell receptor beta chains below, sequenced in a study of T cell responses to AZD1222 COVID-19 vaccine. Profiling relied on immunoSEQ multiplex PCR, and the TCRdb table lists in-frame clones only, not all of them. The data contain some 140,000 clones, 92% of them seen just once; the ten biggest clones take up 3% to 3.5%. Source: peripheral blood, taken on day 0 of AZD1222 vaccination. The receptors here all came from an adult in good health.

The chain employs TRBV18 and TRBJ1-4, with 7 bases matching TRBD1. V was pared by 1 base and J by 0 bases, with 2 bases of the junction left unmatched. Germline V gives CDR1 KGHSH, CDR2 LQKENI. The CDR3 length is 16 residues. The CDR3 DNA follows: TGTGCCAGCTCACCACGACAGGGTTCAACTAATGAAAAACTGTTTTTT. Translating it yields CASSPRQGSTNEKLFF.

This clone was seen only once. This chain links TRBV6-4 with TRBJ1-2; D unresolved. V was trimmed by 2 bases and J by 2 bases, leaving 12 bases between them. CDR3 length equals 15 residues. The germline CDR1 and CDR2 sequences are MRHNA and SNTAGT. The CDR3 spells CASSDPGTGNYGYTF. Written as DNA, the CDR3 is TGTGCCAGCAGTGACCCAGGCACGGGGAACTATGGCTACACCTTC.

This sequence joins TRBV28 and TRBJ1-3, with 7 bases matching TRBD1. Germline trimming cut 6 bases from V and 0 bases from J; bases unmatched to any gene: 14. The V gene's germline CDR1 is MDHEN and CDR2 SYDVKM. There are 18 residues in the CDR3. The CDR3 DNA sequence: TGTGCCAGCAGCCTTTCCACCTGGACAGGCGTCTCTGGAAACACCATATATTTT. Protein product: CASSLSTWTGVSGNTIYF.

The chain links TRBV11-2 to TRBJ2-7; TRBD1 matches at 11 bases. Unmatched junction bases numbered 3, after V lost 4 bases and J lost 4 bases. The CDR3 extends over 14 amino acids. From germline, CDR1 is SGHAT and CDR2 FQNNGV. CDR3 residues: CASSSGTGGYEQYF. The CDR3 nucleotides are TGTGCCAGCAGCTCCGGGACAGGGGGATACGAGCAGTACTTC. Combining the CDR3 with reference TRBV11-2 and TRBJ2-7 gives the whole variable domain EAGVAQSPRYKIIEKRQSVAFWCNPISGHATLYWYQQILGQGPKLLIQFQNNGVVDDSQLPKDRFSAERLKGVDSTLKIQPAKLEDSAVYLCASSSGTGGYEQYFGPGTRLTVT.

This clone was seen a single time. J is TRBJ2-1 and V is TRBV5-4; TRBD2 aligns across 7 bases. After removal of 3 bases from V and 10 bases from J, the junction contained 7 bases not matched to a gene. CDR1 is SGHNT, CDR2 YYREEE, per germline (reference sequence). The CDR3 contains 13 residues. The CDR3 DNA sequence: TGTGCCAGCAGCTACAGAGGAGCGGGGGAGCAGTTCTTC. Amino acids: CASSYRGAGEQFF.

The chain has TRBV12-3 or TRBV12-4 and TRBJ2-7; 9 bases align to TRBD1. This CDR3 region has 12 residues. The junction had 4 bases not matched to a gene; V was cut back by 8 bases and J by 5 bases. The CDR3 region is CASSRTGDEQYF. In nucleotides, the CDR3 is TGTGCCAGCTCCCGGACAGGGGACGAGCAGTACTTC.

This clone occurred once. The CDR3 here is CASSRRQGTSLEQFF. As DNA, the CDR3 is TGTGCCAGCAGTCGTCGACAGGGGACTAGCCTTGAGCAGTTCTTC. The V and J genes are TRBV27 and TRBJ2-1, with D possibly matching TRBD2 (9 bases). The CDR3 is 15 amino acids. V was shortened by 5 bases and J by 9 bases, with 20 bases between the two germline ends. Germline CDR1 is MNHEY and CDR2 is SMNVEV (reference sequence).

This chain connects TRBV27 to TRBJ1-5; tentative D call: TRBD1 (5 bases). The CDR3 runs 14 residues. CDR1 is MNHEY, CDR2 SMNVEV, per germline (reference sequence). With 3 bases removed from V and 5 bases from J, the gap between germline ends came to 11 bases. The CDR3 spells CASSFMGPHQPQHF. The CDR3 nucleotides are TGTGCCAGCAGTTTCATGGGGCCCCATCAGCCCCAGCATTTT.